These T cell receptor beta chains were read from a single sample in a study of circulating CD8 cells and anti-PD-1 response in melanoma. TCRdb used MiXCR to reprocess the reads, holding one entry per CDR3 protein. The data contain over a thousand distinct CDR3 sequences, 7.5% to 10% of them singletons. The sample here was CD8+ T cells from PBMCs, taken at baseline or after one month of anti-PD-1 therapy (not recorded which). These receptor sequences come from a human donor with melanoma. Each CDR3 is given with its conserved first and last residue. A D gene is named only where the DNA matches it firmly. Some rows mark clone size as missing; the rest say once, few, many or name a class of expanded clone.

CDR3,DNA,size,V,J,D
CASSIFGDTEAFF,TGTGCCAGTAGTATTTTTGGGGACACTGAAGCTTTCTTT,medium-sized,TRBV19,TRBJ1-1,-
CASSFLLPSSTDTQYF,TGTGCCAGCAGTTTCCTACTGCCTTCTAGCACAGATACGCAGTATTTT,large,TRBV27,TRBJ2-3,-
CASSWGGGSIYEQYF,TGTGCCAGCTCATGGGGAGGGGGCAGCATATACGAGCAGTACTTC,large,TRBV27,TRBJ2-7,-
CASSFSGGSTDTQYF,TGTGCCAGCAGCTTTAGCGGGGGTAGCACAGATACGCAGTATTTT,medium-sized,TRBV5-4,TRBJ2-3,TRBD2
CASSHPGDTQYF,TGTGCCAGTAGTCACCCAGGGGATACGCAGTATTTT,large,TRBV19,TRBJ2-3,-
CASSIYGGDTQYF,TGTGCCAGTAGTATATACGGAGGCGATACGCAGTATTTT,few,TRBV19,TRBJ2-3,-
CASSMAGGPQNEQFF,TGTGCCAGTAGTATGGCGGGGGGGCCCCAGAATGAGCAGTTCTTC,medium-sized,TRBV19,TRBJ2-1,TRBD2
CASSPPLAGGRYNEQFF,TGTGCCAGCTCCCCCCCTCTAGCGGGGGGGAGATACAATGAGCAGTTCTTC,medium-sized,TRBV5-6,TRBJ2-1,TRBD2
CASSIYSGDTEAFF,TGTGCCAGTAGTATATATTCAGGGGACACTGAAGCTTTCTTT,medium-sized,TRBV19,TRBJ1-1,-
CASSQRGLQVSGANVLTF,TGTGCCAGCAGCCAAAGGGGGTTACAAGTCTCTGGGGCCAACGTCCTGACTTTC,medium-sized,TRBV14,TRBJ2-6,-
CASSIYRGPDTGELFF,TGTGCCAGTAGTATTTACAGGGGGCCCGACACCGGGGAGCTGTTTTTT,large,TRBV19,TRBJ2-2,TRBD1
CASRTTNEQFF,TGTGCCAGCAGGACTACAAATGAGCAGTTCTTC,medium-sized,TRBV28,TRBJ2-1,-
CASRDTSNTGELFF,TGTGCCAGCAGGGACACCTCGAACACCGGGGAGCTGTTTTTT,-,TRBV19,TRBJ2-2,-
CASSYEGTGVHEQFF,TGTGCCAGCAGTTACGAGGGGACAGGGGTTCATGAGCAGTTCTTC,medium-sized,TRBV6-6,TRBJ2-1,TRBD1
CASSSRDSPGSYNEQFF,TGTGCCAGCAGTTCCCGGGACTCCCCAGGCTCCTACAATGAGCAGTTCTTC,medium-sized,TRBV27,TRBJ2-1,-
CAWRGLAGGLYEQYF,TGTGCCTGGAGGGGACTAGCGGGGGGCCTTTACGAGCAGTACTTC,-,TRBV30,TRBJ2-7,TRBD2
CASRGLVTYEQYF,TGTGCCAGCAGGGGACTGGTAACCTACGAGCAGTACTTC,-,TRBV2,TRBJ2-7,-
CSVEEEGTDTQYF,TGCAGCGTTGAAGAAGAAGGGACAGATACGCAGTATTTT,medium-sized,TRBV29-1,TRBJ2-3,-
CAISEVTNEKLFF,TGTGCCATCAGTGAGGTCACTAATGAAAAACTGTTTTTT,-,TRBV10-3,TRBJ1-4,-
CASSGRAAGRNEQFF,TGTGCCAGCAGTGGGAGGGCAGCGGGGCGCAATGAGCAGTTCTTC,medium-sized,TRBV25-1,TRBJ2-1,TRBD2
CASSLLNTGAQETQHF,TGTGCCAGCAGTTTATTGAATACAGGGGCGCAAGAGACCCAGCACTTC,-,TRBV27,TRBJ2-5,TRBD1
CATRSLTNEQFF,TGTGCCACCCGGAGTTTGACTAATGAGCAGTTCTTC,medium-sized,TRBV24-1,TRBJ2-1,-
CASSLGTGGSYEQYF,TGTGCCAGCAGCTTAGGGACGGGGGGATCCTACGAGCAGTACTTC,large,TRBV7-9,TRBJ2-7,TRBD2
CASSIVQNNEQFF,TGTGCCAGTAGTATAGTGCAGAACAATGAGCAGTTCTTC,medium-sized,TRBV19,TRBJ2-1,-
CASSLGAPSNQPQHF,TGTGCCAGCAGCTTGGGGGCGCCTAGCAATCAGCCCCAGCATTTT,medium-sized,TRBV5-6,TRBJ1-5,-
CASSTTGPRNEQFF,TGTGCCAGTAGTACCACAGGGCCGCGGAATGAGCAGTTCTTC,large,TRBV19,TRBJ2-1,-
CASSLALESRGYEQYF,TGTGCCAGCAGTTTAGCCCTAGAATCAAGAGGGTACGAGCAGTACTTC,few,TRBV12-3/TRBV12-4,TRBJ2-7,-
CASSQEVLGYGGYTF,TGCGCCAGCAGCCAAGAAGTATTGGGGTATGGTGGCTACACCTTC,medium-sized,TRBV4-1,TRBJ1-2,-
CASSLDRGVEKYF,TGTGCCAGCAGTCTGGACAGGGGGGTCGAGAAGTACTTC,-,TRBV2,TRBJ2-7,TRBD1
CASSVGDYGYNEQFF,TGTGCCAGCAGCGTAGGGGACTACGGATACAATGAGCAGTTCTTC,medium-sized,TRBV9,TRBJ2-1,TRBD2
CSVDSGTGNTEAFF,TGCAGCGTTGACTCCGGGACAGGGAACACTGAAGCTTTCTTT,-,TRBV29-1,TRBJ1-1,TRBD1
CASRGQGDTEAFF,TGTGCCAGTAGGGGTCAGGGGGACACTGAAGCTTTCTTT,medium-sized,TRBV19,TRBJ1-1,TRBD1
CASSTPGSYEQYF,TGTGCCAGCAGCACCCCGGGCTCCTACGAGCAGTACTTC,medium-sized,TRBV7-9,TRBJ2-7,-
CASSLPSGGTDTQYF,TGTGCCAGTAGTCTCCCTAGCGGGGGGACAGATACGCAGTATTTT,-,TRBV19,TRBJ2-3,TRBD2
CAISEGEGDTGELFF,TGTGCCATCTCTGAAGGAGAGGGCGACACCGGGGAGCTGTTTTTT,-,TRBV10-3,TRBJ2-2,-
CASSGDYNEQFF,TGTGCCAGCAGTGGGGATTACAATGAGCAGTTCTTC,medium-sized,TRBV2,TRBJ2-1,-
CASSIHQLNTEAFF,TGTGCCAGTAGTATCCACCAACTGAACACTGAAGCTTTCTTT,-,TRBV19,TRBJ1-1,-
CSAGTGGAGELFF,TGCAGTGCCGGGACAGGGGGGGCCGGGGAGCTGTTTTTT,large,TRBV20-1,TRBJ2-2,TRBD1
CASSPPGDSAYNEQFF,TGTGCCAGCAGCCCCCCCGGTGACTCCGCCTACAATGAGCAGTTCTTC,large,TRBV3-1,TRBJ2-1,-
CASSIGPGGDTEAFF,TGTGCCAGTAGTATAGGTCCCGGTGGGGACACTGAAGCTTTCTTT,large,TRBV19,TRBJ1-1,-
CASGTGTTDTQYF,TGTGCCAGCGGGACTGGGACTACAGATACGCAGTATTTT,-,TRBV19,TRBJ2-3,-
CASSIGAGHYNEQFF,TGTGCCAGTAGTATAGGGGCGGGACACTACAATGAGCAGTTCTTC,medium-sized,TRBV19,TRBJ2-1,-
CASARETANTGELFF,TGTGCCAGTGCCAGGGAGACGGCGAACACCGGGGAGCTGTTTTTT,few,TRBV25-1,TRBJ2-2,-
CASFPPLTGAVAFF,TGTGCCAGTTTTCCACCCCTAACGGGGGCGGTGGCTTTCTTT,-,TRBV19,TRBJ1-1,-
CATSVPSLGYEQFF,TGTGCCACCAGTGTCCCTTCGTTGGGGTATGAGCAGTTCTTC,medium-sized,TRBV24-1,TRBJ2-1,-
CASSQANPNTDTQYF,TGTGCCAGCAGCCAAGCGAACCCAAACACAGATACGCAGTATTTT,large,TRBV14,TRBJ2-3,-
CASSQAGRSYEQYF,TGTGCCAGCAGCCAGGCGGGCAGGTCCTACGAGCAGTACTTC,-,TRBV5-5,TRBJ2-7,-
CASSAPTSGWETQYF,TGTGCCAGTAGCGCTCCGACTAGCGGGTGGGAGACCCAGTACTTC,medium-sized,TRBV19,TRBJ2-5,TRBD2
CASRTVPGNTEAFF,TGTGCCAGTAGAACCGTACCAGGGAACACTGAAGCTTTCTTT,medium-sized,TRBV19,TRBJ1-1,-
CASSFAGEGIQYF,TGTGCCAGCAGCTTCGCAGGGGAGGGCATTCAGTACTTC,-,TRBV13,TRBJ2-4,-
CSASWPDTQYF,TGCAGTGCTTCTTGGCCAGATACGCAGTATTTT,large,TRBV20-1,TRBJ2-3,-